This T cell receptor (beta chain) was identified in a study of cytomegalovirus exposure and HLA in healthy donors. Study background: Per a later analysis, the roughly 670 first-cohort and 120 or so validation repertoires shared one platform.

A note on this clone: Its cognate antigen is unknown.

This CDR3 is built from 15 residues. Germline V CDR1 and CDR2: SGHNT, YYREEE (reference sequence). J gave up 3 bases and V 1 base, and 7 bases lay outside the gene matches. Broader study findings: According to a subsequent analysis, TCR clusters identified in the first cohort showed a tendency to co-occur across the 110 or so validation repertoires. Rare TCR sequences predominated, though certain public TCRs were found in many donors. The study put 150 to 200 TCR beta chains on its list as cytomegalovirus-associated.

The data were produced by immunoSEQ multiplex PCR, yet TCRdb's version contains in-frame clones alone and is incomplete. The top ten clones hold 5% to 7% of a sample with about 160,000 clones, 85% to 90% of them seen once. The chain is built from TRBV5-4 and TRBJ2-7, with 7 positions matching TRBD1. The sample consisted of PBMCs. This clonotype originated in a woman under 40 in good health and CMV-seronegative. The CDR3 nucleotides read TGTGCCAGCAGCTTGAGAGACAGGGCCCTCTACGAGCAGTACTTC. Protein product: CASSLRDRALYEQYF.